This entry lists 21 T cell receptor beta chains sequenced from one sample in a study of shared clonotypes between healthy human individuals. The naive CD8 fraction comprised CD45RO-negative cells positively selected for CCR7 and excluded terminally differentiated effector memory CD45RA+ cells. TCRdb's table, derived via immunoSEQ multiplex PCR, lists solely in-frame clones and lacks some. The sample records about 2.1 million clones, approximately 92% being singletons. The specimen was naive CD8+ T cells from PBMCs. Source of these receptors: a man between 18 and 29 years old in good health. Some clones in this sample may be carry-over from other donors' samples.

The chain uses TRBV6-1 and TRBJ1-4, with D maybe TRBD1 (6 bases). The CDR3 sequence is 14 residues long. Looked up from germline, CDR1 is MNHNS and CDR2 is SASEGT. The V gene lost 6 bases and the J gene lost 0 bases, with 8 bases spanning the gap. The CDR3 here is CASRDRSTNEKLFF. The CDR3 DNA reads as TGTGCCAGCAGGGACAGATCAACTAATGAAAAACTGTTTTTT.

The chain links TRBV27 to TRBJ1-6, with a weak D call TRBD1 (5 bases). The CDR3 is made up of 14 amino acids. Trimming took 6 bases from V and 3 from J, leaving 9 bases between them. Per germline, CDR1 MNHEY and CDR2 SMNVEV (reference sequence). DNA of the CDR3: TGTGCCAGCAGACTAACAGGCTATAATTCACCCCTCCACTTT. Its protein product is CASRLTGYNSPLHF.

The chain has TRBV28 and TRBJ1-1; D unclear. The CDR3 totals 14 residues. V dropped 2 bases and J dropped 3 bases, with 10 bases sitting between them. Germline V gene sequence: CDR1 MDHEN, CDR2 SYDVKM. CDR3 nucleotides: TGTGCCAGCAGTTTAGTAACCCGGCACACTGAAGCTTTCTTT. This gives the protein CASSLVTRHTEAFF.

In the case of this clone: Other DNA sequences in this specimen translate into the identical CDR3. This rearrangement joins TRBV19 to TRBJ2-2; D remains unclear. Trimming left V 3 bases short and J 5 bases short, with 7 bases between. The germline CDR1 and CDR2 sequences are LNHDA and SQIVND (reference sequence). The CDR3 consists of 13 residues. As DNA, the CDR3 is TGTGCCAGTAGTATTGAGGTAACCGGGGAGCTGTTTTTT. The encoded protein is CASSIEVTGELFF.

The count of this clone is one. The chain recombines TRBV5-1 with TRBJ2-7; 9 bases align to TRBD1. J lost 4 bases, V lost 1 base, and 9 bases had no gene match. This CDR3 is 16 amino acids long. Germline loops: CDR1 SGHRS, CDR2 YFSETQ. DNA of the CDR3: TGCGCCAGCAGCTTGACACGGACAGGGGATGCTTACGAGCAGTACTTC. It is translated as CASSLTRTGDAYEQYF.

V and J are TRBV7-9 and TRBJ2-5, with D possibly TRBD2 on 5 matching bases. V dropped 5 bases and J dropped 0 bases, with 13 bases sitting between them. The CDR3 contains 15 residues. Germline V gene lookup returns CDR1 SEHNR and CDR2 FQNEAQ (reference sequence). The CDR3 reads CASSISPGNQETQYF. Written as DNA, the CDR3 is TGTGCCAGCAGCATCTCACCGGGAAACCAAGAGACCCAGTACTTC.

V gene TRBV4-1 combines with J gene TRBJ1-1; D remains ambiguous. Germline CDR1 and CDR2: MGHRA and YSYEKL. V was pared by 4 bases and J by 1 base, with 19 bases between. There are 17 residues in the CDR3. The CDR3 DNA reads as TGCGCCAGCAGCCGTCAACCCCCGCCAGGACGGAACACTGAAGCTTTCTTT. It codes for CASSRQPPPGRNTEAFF.

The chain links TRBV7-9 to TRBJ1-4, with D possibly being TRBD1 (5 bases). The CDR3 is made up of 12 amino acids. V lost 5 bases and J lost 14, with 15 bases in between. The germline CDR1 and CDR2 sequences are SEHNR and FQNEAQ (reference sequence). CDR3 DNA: TGTGCCAGCAGCCTGGGGTGGGGGACCCTGTTTTTT. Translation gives CASSLGWGTLFF.

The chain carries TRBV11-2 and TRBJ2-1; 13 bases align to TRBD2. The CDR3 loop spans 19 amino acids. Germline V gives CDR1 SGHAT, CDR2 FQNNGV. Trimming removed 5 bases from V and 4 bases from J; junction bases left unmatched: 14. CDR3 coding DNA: TGTGCCAGCAGCCAAACAGGTAGGACTAGCGGGAGCCGGTACAATGAGCAGTTCTTC. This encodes CASSQTGRTSGSRYNEQFF. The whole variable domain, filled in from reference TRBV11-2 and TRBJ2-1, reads EAGVAQSPRYKIIEKRQSVAFWCNPISGHATLYWYQQILGQGPKLLIQFQNNGVVDDSQLPKDRFSAERLKGVDSTLKIQPAKLEDSAVYLCASSQTGRTSGSRYNEQFFGPGTRLTVL.

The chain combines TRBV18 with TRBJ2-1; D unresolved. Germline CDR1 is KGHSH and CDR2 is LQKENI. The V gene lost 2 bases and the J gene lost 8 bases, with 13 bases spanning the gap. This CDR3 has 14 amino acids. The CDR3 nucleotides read TGTGCCAGCTCACCAGAATATCGGCCTCATGAGCAGTTCTTC. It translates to CASSPEYRPHEQFF. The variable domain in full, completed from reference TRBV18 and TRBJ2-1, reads NAGVMQNPRHLVRRRGQEARLRCSPMKGHSHVYWYRQLPEEGLKFMVYLQKENIIDESGMPKERFSAEFPKEGPSILRIQQVVRGDSAAYFCASSPEYRPHEQFFGPGTRLTVL.

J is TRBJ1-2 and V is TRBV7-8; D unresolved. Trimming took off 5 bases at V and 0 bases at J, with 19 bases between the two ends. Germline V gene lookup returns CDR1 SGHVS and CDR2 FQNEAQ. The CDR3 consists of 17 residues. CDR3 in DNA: TGTGCCAGCAGCCCTCGGGCCTCGAGCCCCTCTAACTATGGCTACACCTTC. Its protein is CASSPRASSPSNYGYTF.

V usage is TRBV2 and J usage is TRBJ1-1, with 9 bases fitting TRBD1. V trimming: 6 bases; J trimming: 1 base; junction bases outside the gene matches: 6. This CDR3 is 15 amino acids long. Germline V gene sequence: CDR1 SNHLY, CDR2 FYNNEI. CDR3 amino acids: CASSPGQGPNTEAFF. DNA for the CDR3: TGTGCCAGCAGCCCCGGACAGGGGCCGAACACTGAAGCTTTCTTT.

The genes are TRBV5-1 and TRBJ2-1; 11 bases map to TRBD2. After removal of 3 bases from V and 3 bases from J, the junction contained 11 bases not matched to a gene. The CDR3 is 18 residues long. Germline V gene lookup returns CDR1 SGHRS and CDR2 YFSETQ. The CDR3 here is CASSWSPGLADFYNEQFF. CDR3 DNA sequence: TGCGCCAGCAGCTGGAGTCCGGGACTAGCGGATTTCTACAATGAGCAGTTCTTC.

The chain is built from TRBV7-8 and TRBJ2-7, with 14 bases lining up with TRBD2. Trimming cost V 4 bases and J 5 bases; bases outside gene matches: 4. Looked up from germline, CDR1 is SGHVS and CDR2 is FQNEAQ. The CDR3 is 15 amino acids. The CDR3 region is CASSSPGLAGDEQYF. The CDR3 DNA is TGTGCCAGCAGCTCACCGGGACTAGCGGGAGACGAGCAGTACTTC.

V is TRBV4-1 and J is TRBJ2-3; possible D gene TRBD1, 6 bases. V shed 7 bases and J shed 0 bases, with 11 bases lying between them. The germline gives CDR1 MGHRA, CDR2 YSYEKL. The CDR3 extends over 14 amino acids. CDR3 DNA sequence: TGCGCCAGCAACCCGACAGGAAGCACAGATACGCAGTATTTT. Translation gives CASNPTGSTDTQYF.

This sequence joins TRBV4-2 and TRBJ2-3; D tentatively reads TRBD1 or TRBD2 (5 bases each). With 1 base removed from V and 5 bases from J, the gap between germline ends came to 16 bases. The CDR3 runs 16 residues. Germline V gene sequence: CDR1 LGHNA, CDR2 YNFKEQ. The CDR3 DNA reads TGTGCCAGCAGCCAAGGAAGGGACCTCTTCGGAGATACGCAGTATTTT. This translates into CASSQGRDLFGDTQYF.

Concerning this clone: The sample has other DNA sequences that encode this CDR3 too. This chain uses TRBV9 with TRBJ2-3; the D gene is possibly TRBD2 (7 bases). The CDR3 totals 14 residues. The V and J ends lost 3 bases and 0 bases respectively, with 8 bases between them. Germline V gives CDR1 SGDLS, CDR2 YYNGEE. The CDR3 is CASSEGGSTDTQYF. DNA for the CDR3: TGTGCCAGCAGCGAGGGGGGGAGCACAGATACGCAGTATTTT. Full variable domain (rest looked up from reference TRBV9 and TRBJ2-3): DSGVTQTPKHLITATGQRVTLRCSPRSGDLSVYWYQQSLDQGLQFLIQYYNGEERAKGNILERFSAQQFPDLHSELNLSSLELGDSALYFCASSEGGSTDTQYFGPGTRLTVL.

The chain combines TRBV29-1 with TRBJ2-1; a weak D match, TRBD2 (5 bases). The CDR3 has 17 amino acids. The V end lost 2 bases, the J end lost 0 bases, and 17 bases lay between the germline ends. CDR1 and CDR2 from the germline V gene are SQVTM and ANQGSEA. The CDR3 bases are TGCAGCGTTGAAAGTTTACTAGGACCCCACTCCTACAATGAGCAGTTCTTC. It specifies CSVESLLGPHSYNEQFF.

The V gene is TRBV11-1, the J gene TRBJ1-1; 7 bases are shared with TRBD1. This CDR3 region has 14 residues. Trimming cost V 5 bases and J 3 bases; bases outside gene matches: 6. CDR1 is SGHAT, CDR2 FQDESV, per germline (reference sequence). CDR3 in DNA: TGTGCCAGCAGCCCGACAGGGCGGGACACTGAAGCTTTCTTT. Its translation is CASSPTGRDTEAFF.

The CDR3 is CASSNGNTGELFF. CDR3 nucleotide sequence: TGTGCCAGCAGTAACGGTAACACCGGGGAGCTGTTTTTT. The rearrangement joins TRBV27 to TRBJ2-2; D remains ambiguous. There are 13 residues in the CDR3. V was pared by 5 bases and J by 2 bases, with 6 bases between. In germline, CDR1 is MNHEY, CDR2 SMNVEV (reference sequence).

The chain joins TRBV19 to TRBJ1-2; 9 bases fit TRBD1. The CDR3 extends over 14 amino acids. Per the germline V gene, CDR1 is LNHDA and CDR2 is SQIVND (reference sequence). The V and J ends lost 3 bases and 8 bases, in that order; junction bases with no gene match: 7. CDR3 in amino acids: CASSITGGGHGYTF. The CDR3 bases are TGTGCCAGTAGTATTACAGGGGGCGGGCACGGCTACACCTTC.